This passage covers 18 T cell receptor beta chains from one sample sequenced in a study of blood T cell repertoires in COVID-19. The method was immunoSEQ multiplex PCR; TCRdb's version includes in-frame clones alone and lacks a portion of them. In the table there are a few hundred thousand clones, around 87% of which are singletons. Material for sequencing was PBMCs or T cells enriched from blood (not recorded which). These receptors were obtained from a man aged 35 to 55 in a cohort exposed to, infected with or recovered from COVID-19 (not recorded which).

The chain combines TRBV19 with TRBJ2-4, with D possibly TRBD1 on 6 matching bases. Trimming shortened V by 5 bases and J by 0 bases, and 11 bases separated the two germline ends. From germline, CDR1 is LNHDA and CDR2 SQIVND (reference sequence). The CDR3 extends over 15 amino acids. CDR3 region: CASSGQTLAKNIQYF. CDR3 DNA sequence: TGTGCCAGTAGTGGACAGACACTAGCCAAAAACATTCAGTACTTC. Together with reference TRBV19 and TRBJ2-4, the CDR3 gives the full variable domain: DGGITQSPKYLFRKEGQNVTLSCEQNLNHDAMYWYRQDPGQGLRLIYYSQIVNDFQKGDIAEGYSVSREKKESFPLTVTSAQKNPTAFYLCASSGQTLAKNIQYFGAGTRLSVL.

This clone appeared a few times. The V and J genes are TRBV18 and TRBJ2-7; 14 positions match TRBD2. The CDR3 consists of 18 residues. J was trimmed by 0 bases and V by 4 bases; bases with no gene match: 8. The germline gives CDR1 KGHSH, CDR2 LQKENI. The CDR3 bases are TGTGCCAGCTCACGGGGACTAGCGGGAGTGGGCAGCTCCTACGAGCAGTACTTC. Its translation: CASSRGLAGVGSSYEQYF.

The V call is TRBV6-5, the J call TRBJ1-4; TRBD1 is a possible D gene (6 bases). In germline, CDR1 is MNHEY, CDR2 SVGAGI. The ends were cut back, 2 bases at V and 5 bases at J, with 9 bases in the middle. This CDR3 contains 14 residues. This CDR3 reads CASSYLGQNEKLFF. The CDR3 nucleotides read TGTGCCAGCAGTTACCTCGGACAGAATGAAAAACTGTTTTTT.

The CDR3 loop is CASSLRRLAGGPDTGELFF. CDR3 DNA sequence: TGTGCCAGCAGCTTACGGAGACTAGCGGGAGGGCCCGACACCGGGGAGCTGTTTTTT. This chain connects TRBV13 to TRBJ2-2; 14 bases map to TRBD2. The J segment lost 3 bases and the V segment lost 2 bases, leaving 8 bases of the junction unmatched. Germline V gene lookup returns CDR1 PRHDT and CDR2 FYEKMQ (reference sequence). This CDR3 is 19 amino acids long.

The genes are TRBV10-3 and TRBJ1-6; TRBD1 aligns across 8 bases. The CDR3 length is 15 residues. Germline V gene sequence: CDR1 ENHRY, CDR2 SYGVKD. V was clipped by 6 bases and J by 4 bases; unmatched bases: 5. The CDR3 protein is CAIRTGDGYNSPLHF. The CDR3 DNA reads as TGTGCCATCAGGACAGGGGACGGTTATAATTCACCCCTCCACTTT.

In DNA form, the CDR3 reads TGTGCCAGCAGTTCGCCGGGGACAGGGTGGGGGAACACCATATATTTT. It yields the protein CASSSPGTGWGNTIYF. This chain uses TRBV28 with TRBJ1-3; 9 positions agree with TRBD1. Germline V gives CDR1 MDHEN, CDR2 SYDVKM. The CDR3 runs to 16 residues. The ends lost 4 bases at V and 7 bases at J; junction bases unmatched: 11. The full variable domain, with the rest looked up from reference TRBV28 and TRBJ1-3, is DVKVTQSSRYLVKRTGEKVFLECVQDMDHENMFWYRQDPGLGLRLIYFSYDVKMKEKGDIPEGYSVSREKKERFSLILESASTNQTSMYLCASSSPGTGWGNTIYFGEGSWLTVV.

This clone was recorded once. V gene TRBV19 combines with J gene TRBJ1-5; 7 bases align to TRBD1. V lost 9 bases to trimming and J lost 5 bases; unmatched junction nucleotides: 4. The CDR3 totals 12 residues. Germline V lookup: CDR1 LNHDA, CDR2 SQIVND (reference sequence). CDR3 coding DNA: TGTGCCAGCCGGGACAGTTATCAGCCCCAGCATTTT. Residues: CASRDSYQPQHF. The whole variable domain, filled in from reference TRBV19 and TRBJ1-5, reads DGGITQSPKYLFRKEGQNVTLSCEQNLNHDAMYWYRQDPGQGLRLIYYSQIVNDFQKGDIAEGYSVSREKKESFPLTVTSAQKNPTAFYLCASRDSYQPQHFGDGTRLSIL.

The chain recombines TRBV10-1 with TRBJ2-7; possible D gene TRBD2, 6 bases. CDR3 length: 13 amino acids. V lost 0 bases and J 6 bases, leaving 9 bases between the germline ends. Germline V lookup: CDR1 WNHNN, CDR2 SYGVQD (reference sequence). The DNA of the CDR3 is TGCGCCAGCAGTGAGTCGACCGGGGGCGAGCAGTACTTC. It yields the protein CASSESTGGEQYF.

The rearrangement joins TRBV6-5 to TRBJ1-3; 7 bases are shared with TRBD1. The CDR3 length is 14 residues. Germline V CDR1 and CDR2: MNHEY, SVGAGI. V was clipped by 6 bases and J by 4 bases; unmatched bases: 6. Here the CDR3 reads CASSRQGKGNTIYF. The CDR3 nucleotides read TGTGCCAGCAGCCGACAGGGTAAAGGAAACACCATATATTTT.

Concerning this clone: Other DNA sequences in this sample translate to the same CDR3. V gene TRBV28 combines with J gene TRBJ2-2, with D hard to call. The ends were cut back, 3 bases at V and 4 bases at J, with 3 bases in the middle. Germline V gives CDR1 MDHEN, CDR2 SYDVKM. The CDR3 runs 12 residues. CDR3 protein: CASSFSTGELFF. The CDR3 nucleotides read TGTGCCAGCAGTTTCAGCACCGGGGAGCTGTTTTTT.

This chain joins TRBV19 and TRBJ2-3; weak D call: TRBD2 (5 bases). The CDR3 runs 13 residues. Germline V gene lookup returns CDR1 LNHDA and CDR2 SQIVND (reference sequence). Trimming stripped 4 bases from V and 8 bases from J, with 13 bases between. This chain's CDR3 is CASSTDYGLTQYF. The CDR3, as DNA: TGTGCCAGTAGTACAGACTATGGGCTTACGCAGTATTTT.

The chain couples TRBV7-2 to TRBJ1-2, with D unresolved. The CDR3 has 13 amino acids. The V gene lost 5 bases and the J gene lost 8 bases, with 15 bases spanning the gap. Germline V gene lookup returns CDR1 SGHTA and CDR2 FQGNSA. The CDR3 DNA reads TGTGCCAGCAGCCCAAACGAGGGTCACGGCTACACCTTC. Its translation is CASSPNEGHGYTF. The variable domain in full, with the rest retrieved from reference TRBV7-2 and TRBJ1-2, is GAGVSQSPSNKVTEKGKDVELRCDPISGHTALYWYRQSLGQGLEFLIYFQGNSAPDKSGLPSDRFSAERTGGSVSTLTIQRTQQEDSAVYLCASSPNEGHGYTFGSGTRLTVV.

This chain joins TRBV27 and TRBJ1-4; maybe TRBD1 (6 bases). The CDR3 loop spans 14 amino acids. Trimming took 2 bases from V and 8 from J, leaving 12 bases between them. CDR1 and CDR2 (germline): MNHEY, SMNVEV (reference sequence). Here the CDR3 reads CASSLTRQDEKLFF. CDR3 coding DNA: TGTGCCAGCAGTTTAACGAGACAGGACGAAAAACTGTTTTTT.

This rearrangement joins TRBV2 to TRBJ1-4; 7 bases agree with TRBD1. The germline gives CDR1 SNHLY, CDR2 FYNNEI. The trim removed 8 bases at V and 0 bases at J, leaving 9 bases unmatched. The CDR3 covers 16 residues. CDR3 sequence reads: CASAVGQRTTNEKLFF. CDR3 sequence (DNA): TGTGCCAGCGCTGTGGGACAGCGAACAACTAATGAAAAACTGTTTTTT.

The chain employs TRBV29-1 and TRBJ2-7; possibly TRBD2 for D (6 bases). The V end was cut by 7 bases, the J end by 0 bases, with 10 bases between. The CDR3 is 12 amino acids. Germline loops: CDR1 SQVTM, CDR2 ANQGSEA. The CDR3 DNA sequence: TGCAGCGGGCGGGGCAGCTCCTACGAGCAGTACTTC. Translating it yields CSGRGSSYEQYF.

The chain links TRBV21-1 to TRBJ2-1; the DNA was not compared with TRBD2, the D call given in the table. TRBV21-1 is flagged as a pseudogene. The CDR3 spans 17 residues. CDR3 sequence (DNA): TGTGCCAGCAGCAAAAATGGGGCGGGGGGATCCTACAATGAGCAGTTCTTC. It encodes CASSKNGAGGSYNEQFF.

The chain carries TRBV28 and TRBJ2-3, with 9 bases identical to TRBD2. The CDR3 covers 13 residues. Germline CDR1 MDHEN, CDR2 SYDVKM. V lost 7 bases to trimming and J lost 6 bases; unmatched junction nucleotides: 5. The CDR3 nucleotides are TGTGCCAGCAATAGCGGGAGTTCCGATACGCAGTATTTT. It yields the protein CASNSGSSDTQYF. Based on the CDR3 plus reference TRBV28 and TRBJ2-3, the full variable domain is DVKVTQSSRYLVKRTGEKVFLECVQDMDHENMFWYRQDPGLGLRLIYFSYDVKMKEKGDIPEGYSVSREKKERFSLILESASTNQTSMYLCASNSGSSDTQYFGPGTRLTVL.

The chain carries TRBV7-8 and TRBJ1-4; D is possibly TRBD1 (5 bases). Germline V CDR1 and CDR2: SGHVS, FQNEAQ. Trimming stripped 5 bases from V and 7 bases from J, with 14 bases between. There are 14 residues in the CDR3. This CDR3 reads CASSRDSWGEKLFF. For the CDR3, the DNA is TGTGCCAGCAGCCGGGACTCCTGGGGTGAAAAACTGTTTTTT.